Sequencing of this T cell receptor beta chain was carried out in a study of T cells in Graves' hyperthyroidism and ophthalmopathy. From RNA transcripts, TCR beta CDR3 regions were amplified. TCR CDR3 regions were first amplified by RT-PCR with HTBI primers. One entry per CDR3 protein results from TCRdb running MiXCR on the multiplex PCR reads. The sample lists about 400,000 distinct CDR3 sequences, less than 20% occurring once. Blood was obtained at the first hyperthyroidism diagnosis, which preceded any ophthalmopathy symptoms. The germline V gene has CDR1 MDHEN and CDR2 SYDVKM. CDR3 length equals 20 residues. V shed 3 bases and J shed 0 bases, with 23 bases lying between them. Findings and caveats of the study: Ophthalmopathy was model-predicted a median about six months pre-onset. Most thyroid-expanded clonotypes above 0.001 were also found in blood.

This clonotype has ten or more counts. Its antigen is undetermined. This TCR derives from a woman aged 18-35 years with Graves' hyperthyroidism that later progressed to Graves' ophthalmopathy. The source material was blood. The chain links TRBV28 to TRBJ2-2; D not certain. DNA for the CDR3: TGTGCCAGCAGTTTTTGGGTTGGCGGCGAGAGACCGTCGAACACCGGGGAGCTGTTTTTT. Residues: CASSFWVGGERPSNTGELFF.